Described below is a single T cell receptor (beta chain) sequence and its context. Its antigen is currently not known. Base qualities are not provided; no much larger clone lies one nucleotide away. This entry belongs to a study of T cells in Graves' hyperthyroidism and ophthalmopathy (dated by TCRdb to between 2018 and 2021). For the study in its entirety: Peripheral blood was sampled at the time of initial diagnosis, prior to any treatment. Whether ophthalmopathy could be predicted prospectively was tested in an independent validation cohort made up of 18 hyperthyroidism patients plus 17 patients who later progressed to ophthalmopathy. To identify TCR V-J signatures that set the groups apart, the researchers used a discovery cohort of about a hundred patients, made up of 43 with Graves' ophthalmopathy and approximately 57 with stable Graves' hyperthyroidism. In addition, the study compared T-cell repertoires in thyroid tissue and in blood from five or six Graves' hyperthyroidism patients. The paper reports TCR Vbeta CDR3 sequencing of roughly 140 peripheral blood samples: approximately 41 ophthalmopathy, fewer than 85 hyperthyroidism and 17 progressor patients. The roughly 91 discovery patients were randomly divided into training and test sets at a 7:3 ratio. Following sampling, methimazole starting at 30 mg daily was given to hyperthyroidism patients, and high-dose intravenous methylprednisolone was given to ophthalmopathy patients. The paper as a whole reports these results and caveats: A model built on a 13 V-J signature distinguished ophthalmopathy from stable hyperthyroidism, reaching 85% to 90% sensitivity and about 81% specificity in cross-validation and 80%/75% in testing. Sample size was not statistically predetermined, and blinding of investigators to group allocation was not performed. In validation, the model predicted progression to ophthalmopathy a median of around six months before onset, with approximately 71% sensitivity and about 72% specificity. Blood samples also contained most of the expanded thyroid clonotypes (frequency above 0.001), which suggests that blood repertoires may reflect thyroid immune responses.

The TCR beta CDR3 regions were amplified from RNA transcripts. The first round of RT-PCR for the TCR CDR3 was performed with the HTBI primer set and the Qiagen OneStep RT-PCR kit. Libraries were constructed in a second round of multiplex PCR, after which size selection and purification were performed. The libraries were sequenced on an Illumina HiSeq2000 using paired-end 100 bp reads. The source study handled its data this way. SOAPnuke was used to process the raw data, with reads discarded if the reads contained adapters or uncalled bases, had a mean Phred below 15, or lacked an exact constant-primer or identifier match. COPE v1.2.5 was used to merge the high-quality paired reads, and each unique nucleotide sequence was defined as a clonotype. MiTCR v1.1 was used to align clonotypes to the IMGT TRBV, TRBD and TRBJ reference segments. The analysis was restricted to V-J combinations with a frequency above 0.0001, which together covered 99% to 99.2% of the repertoires. A TCS score was defined as the ratio of F50 (clonal expansion) to E x V (chaos), with BLOSUM62-based TCRdist applied between CDR3 peptides within each V-J. Welch's t-statistics and random forest reduced 514 V-J features to under 15, which were used in a naive Bayes classifier (R e1071). In TCRdb, the public reads were trimmed at Q25 with fastp and aligned with MiXCR, with productive beta chains retained. Each entry merges the rows of one CDR3 protein and shows their most common DNA and genes. The V and J calls and clone size are TCRdb's, not the authors'. The sample records under 450,000 distinct CDR3 sequences, more than 15% of which are singletons. The ten largest make up less than 15% of the sample.

Stable Graves' hyperthyroidism was defined as the absence of progression to ophthalmopathy over 18 months of follow-up. The hyperthyroidism patients were between 18 and 65 years old and newly diagnosed, with a disease duration of less than 2 months. The study excluded patients with uncontrolled infections, other autoimmune diseases, pregnancy or lactation. Diagnoses were based on clinical symptoms, serum thyroxine and TRAb, thyroid ultrasound and orbital computed tomography. Ficoll-Paque density gradient centrifugation was used to isolate PBMCs from 9.5 to 10 ml of fresh peripheral blood. Total RNA was extracted using Trizol reagent, and RNA quality was assessed on an Agilent 2100 Bioanalyzer. There are 17 amino acids in the CDR3, from cysteine to phenylalanine inclusive. Only the CDR3 DNA is retained, 51 bases long and in frame from the first base. In the germline V gene (reference sequence), CDR1 corresponds to LGHDT and CDR2 to YNNKEL. V is clipped by 0 bases and J by 1 base, and the sequence between their germline boundaries is 13 bases long.

This receptor chain uses TRBV3-1 and TRBJ2-4; the D gene remains uncertain. The sequenced material came from blood. This TCR was recovered from a woman younger than 30 with Graves' hyperthyroidism. The CDR3 protein: CASSQDLGWVAKNIQYF. The DNA is TGTGCCAGCAGCCAAGATCTCGGTTGGGTGGCCAAAAACATTCAGTACTTC.